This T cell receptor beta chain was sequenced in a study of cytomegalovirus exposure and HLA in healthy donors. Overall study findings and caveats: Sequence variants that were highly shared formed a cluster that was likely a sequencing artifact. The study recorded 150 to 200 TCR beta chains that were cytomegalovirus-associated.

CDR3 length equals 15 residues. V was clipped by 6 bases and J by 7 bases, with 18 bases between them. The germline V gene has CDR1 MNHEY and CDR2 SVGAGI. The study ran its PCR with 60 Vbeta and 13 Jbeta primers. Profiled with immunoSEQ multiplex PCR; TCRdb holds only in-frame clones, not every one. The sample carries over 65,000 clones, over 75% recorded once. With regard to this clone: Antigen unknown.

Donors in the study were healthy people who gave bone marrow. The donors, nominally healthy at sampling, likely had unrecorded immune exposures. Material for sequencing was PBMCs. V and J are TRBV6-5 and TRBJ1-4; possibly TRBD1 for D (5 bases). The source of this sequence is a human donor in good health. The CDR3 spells CASSPSGGWGEKLFF. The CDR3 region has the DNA TGTGCCAGCAGCCCGAGTGGGGGGTGGGGTGAAAAACTGTTTTTT.